A single sample is the source of the 4 T cell receptor beta chains below, sequenced in a study of blood T cell repertoires in COVID-19. The repertoire was sequenced with immunoSEQ multiplex PCR; TCRdb's copy has only in-frame clones and lacks some. The sample has a few hundred thousand clones, 85% to 90% seen once; the top ten hold around 9%. Sequencing input: PBMCs or T cells enriched from blood (not recorded which). These receptor sequences come from a woman aged 25 to 39 who had recovered from COVID-19.

The gene calls are TRBV4-2 and TRBJ2-5; 7 bases map to TRBD2. Looked up from germline, CDR1 is LGHNA and CDR2 is YNFKEQ. This CDR3 has 16 amino acids. V lost 4 bases, J lost 3 bases, and 11 bases stayed unmatched. The DNA of the CDR3 is TGTGCCAGCAGCCTTTCGACTAGCCCATCTGAAGAGACCCAGTACTTC. It codes for CASSLSTSPSEETQYF.

Concerning this clone: Other DNA sequences within the sample encode an identical CDR3. The chain has TRBV6-5 and TRBJ2-5; D not certain. Trimming removed 5 bases from V and 2 bases from J, with 3 bases in between. From germline, CDR1 is MNHEY and CDR2 SVGAGI. The CDR3 spans 11 residues. CDR3: CASSLQETQYF. The CDR3 bases are TGTGCCAGCAGTCTGCAAGAGACCCAGTACTTC.

The chain uses TRBV28 and TRBJ2-1, with TRBD2 identical over 10 bases. The germline CDR1 and CDR2 sequences are MDHEN and SYDVKM. V lost 6 bases, J lost 8 bases, and 22 bases stayed unmatched. The CDR3 has 19 amino acids. The chain's CDR3 is CASRLITAASGRISHEQFF. As DNA, the CDR3 is TGTGCCAGCAGACTCATTACGGCGGCTAGCGGGAGAATCTCCCATGAGCAGTTCTTC.

This chain links TRBV5-5 with TRBJ1-2; no firm D call. V was cut by 7 bases and J by 1 base, with 5 bases left in between. CDR3 length equals 11 residues. The germline CDR1 and CDR2 sequences are SGHKS and YYEKEE (reference sequence). The CDR3 sequence is CASEHNYGYTF. CDR3 sequence (DNA): TGTGCCAGCGAGCATAACTATGGCTACACCTTC.